This T cell receptor (beta chain) was identified during a study of cytomegalovirus exposure and HLA in healthy donors. General study results and limits: Reports showed the classifier diagnosing cytomegalovirus status with high specificity and sensitivity. The finding came from a later analysis; first-cohort TCR clusters tended to co-occur in the roughly 110 validation repertoires. The study put some 150 TCR beta chains on its list as cytomegalovirus-associated.

Germline V gives CDR1 SGHTA, CDR2 FQGTGA. The V and J ends lost 1 base and 3 bases respectively, with 28 bases between them. CDR3 length: 20 amino acids. With regard to this clone: The antigen is not known.

Sequenced by immunoSEQ multiplex PCR; TCRdb stores in-frame clones only, minus some. The table has approximately 160,000 clones, roughly 80% seen once. The sequencing sample was made of PBMCs. The sequence derives from a man aged 25-45 years in good health and CMV-seropositive. The genes are TRBV7-3 and TRBJ2-7, with D perhaps TRBD1 (6 bases). In DNA, the CDR3 is TGTGCCAGCAGCTTAAGGGCGATTTTCGCCCAAGCAGGGGTCCGCTACGAGCAGTACTTC. Its translation is CASSLRAIFAQAGVRYEQYF.